The TCR beta chain described here comes from a study of blood T cell repertoires in COVID-19. This clone was counted only a few times. This table comes from immunoSEQ multiplex PCR, and its TCRdb copy is limited to in-frame clones, with some not included. The profile shows hundreds of thousands of clones, around 82% of them singletons. This receptor was identified in a woman in her forties or fifties with acute or convalescent COVID-19. Sequencing was carried out using peripheral blood.

The CDR3 bases are TGTGCCAGCACCACGAAGTCGGTTGGCAATCAGCCCCAGCATTTT. Encoded protein: CASTTKSVGNQPQHF. V gene TRBV28 combines with J gene TRBJ1-5, with D hard to call. V lost 7 bases and J lost 2, with 15 bases in between. Germline assignment: CDR1 MDHEN and CDR2 SYDVKM. CDR3 length: 15 residues.